This passage covers 27 T cell receptor beta chains from one sample sequenced in a study of blood T cells in healthy people across ages. Combining a sample-barcoded 5' primer with a J-beta primer mix, a second PCR ran for about 7 to 11 cycles. TCRdb ran MiXCR on the 5' RACE reads and lists one entry per CDR3 protein. Among approximately 810,000 distinct CDR3 sequences listed, more than 25% were seen once. What was sequenced was blood. The receptors stem from a woman of 80 years or more in good health.

A note on this clonotype: At one boundary the junction diverges from the germline segment, which might be a read error. The chain joins TRBV20-1 to TRBJ2-1; D could derive from TRBD1 or TRBD2 (5 bases each). The CDR3 extends over 15 amino acids. Germline assignment: CDR1 DFQATT and CDR2 SNEGSKA (reference sequence). The DNA of the CDR3 is TGCAGTGCTAGAGTGCCCAACGGGGCTTACAATGAGCGGTTCTTC. This sequence encodes CSARVPNGAYNERFF.

The chain employs TRBV6-5 and TRBJ1-4; TRBD1 matches at 8 bases. V dropped 5 bases and J dropped 3; count of bases not matched to a gene: 5. The CDR3 spans 15 residues. Germline loops: CDR1 MNHEY, CDR2 SVGAGI. The CDR3 region is CASSRLQGANEKLFF. The CDR3 DNA is TGTGCCAGCAGTAGACTACAGGGGGCTAATGAAAAACTGTTTTTT.

This clonotype was observed many times. This sequence joins TRBV7-2 and TRBJ2-5; TRBD2 matches at 7 bases. Germline V gene data show CDR1 as SGHTA and CDR2 as FQGNSA. The CDR3 loop spans 16 amino acids. Trimming cost V 3 bases and J 5 bases; bases outside gene matches: 12. CDR3 in DNA: TGTGCCAGCAGCTTCGGGGGGAGGGGTTGGAGGGAGACCCAGTACTTC. This codes for CASSFGGRGWRETQYF.

This clonotype was observed a few times. The J gene is TRBJ2-7, the V gene TRBV2, with a possible D match to TRBD1 (6 bases). Per the germline V gene, CDR1 is SNHLY and CDR2 is FYNNEI. The CDR3 is 15 residues long. V lost 0 bases and J 2 bases, leaving 11 bases between the germline ends. CDR3 DNA: TGTGCCAGCAGTGAAGCGCAGGACAGAACCTACGAGCAGTACTTC. Translating it yields CASSEAQDRTYEQYF.

This clonotype was detected ten times or more. J is TRBJ2-5 and V is TRBV7-6; TRBD1 is a possible D gene (5 bases). V lost 1 base and J 0 bases, leaving 15 bases between the germline ends. CDR3 length: 17 amino acids. Germline V gene data show CDR1 as SGHVS and CDR2 as FNYEAQ. CDR3 residues: CASSLVGVGLYQETQYF. DNA for the CDR3: TGTGCCAGCAGCTTAGTAGGGGTAGGGCTCTACCAAGAGACCCAGTACTTC.

J is TRBJ1-4 and V is TRBV5-5; 10 bases fit TRBD1. V was pared by 3 bases and J by 8 bases, with 16 bases of the junction left unmatched. The CDR3 is 18 residues long. Germline V lookup: CDR1 SGHKS, CDR2 YYEKEE (reference sequence). CDR3 in amino acids: CASSSRQGAGQGDEKLFF. CDR3 coding DNA: TGTGCCAGCAGCTCGCGACAGGGGGCCGGCCAGGGGGACGAAAAACTGTTTTTT.

This clonotype has a count of ten or more. The rearrangement uses TRBV20-1 and TRBJ2-3, with D maybe TRBD2 (6 bases). Per the germline V gene, CDR1 is DFQATT and CDR2 is SNEGSKA (reference sequence). V was trimmed by 3 bases and J by 3 bases, leaving 10 bases between them. The CDR3 extends over 13 amino acids. CDR3 DNA: TGCAGTGCTAGGGCACTAGCTACAGATACGCAGTATTTT. Translated: CSARALATDTQYF.

This clonotype was detected ten times or more. This rearrangement joins TRBV4-3 to TRBJ1-1, with 9 nucleotides matching TRBD1. The CDR3 extends over 15 amino acids. Germline loops: CDR1 LGHNA, CDR2 YSLEER. After removal of 0 bases from V and 4 bases from J, the junction contained 3 bases not matched to a gene. As DNA, the CDR3 is TGCGCCAGCAGCCAAGATGGACAGGGGAGCACTGAAGCTTTCTTT. This gives the protein CASSQDGQGSTEAFF.

This clonotype was observed a handful of times. One junction end disagrees with the germline gene, perhaps due to a read error. The chain employs TRBV25-1 and TRBJ1-6, with 10 bases identical to TRBD1. Germline CDR1 MGHDK, CDR2 SYGVNS. The CDR3 has 16 amino acids. CDR3 sequence reads: CASSEPLTGGTSPPHF. The CDR3 bases are TGTGCCAGCAGTGAACCTCTGACAGGGGGCACTTCACCCCCCCACTTT.

The table lists this clonotype with a few counts. The V call is TRBV28, the J call TRBJ2-1, with TRBD1 matching 7 bases. The V segment lost 4 bases and the J segment 6 bases; nucleotides outside the gene matches: 9. This CDR3 has 15 residues. Germline lookup yields CDR1 MDHEN and CDR2 SYDVKM. In DNA form, the CDR3 reads TGTGCCAGCAGTTACCCAGGGCCAGGGGGCAATGAGCAGTTCTTC. Protein: CASSYPGPGGNEQFF.

This clonotype was counted at least ten times. The V call is TRBV5-1, the J call TRBJ2-1; D is uncertain. CDR1 is SGHRS, CDR2 YFSETQ, per germline. The CDR3 runs to 15 residues. V was clipped by 0 bases and J by 0 bases, with 7 bases between them. The CDR3 DNA follows: TGCGCCAGCAGCTTGGTCGGAAGCTCCTACAATGAGCAGTTCTTC. Its translation: CASSLVGSSYNEQFF.

The V gene is TRBV6-5, the J gene TRBJ1-1; D gene unclear. This CDR3 is built from 16 residues. Trimming removed 1 base at V and 2 bases at J, with 14 bases between. Germline V gene sequence: CDR1 MNHEY, CDR2 SVGAGI. DNA for the CDR3: TGTGCCAGCAGTTACTTATCCGGGGTAGGAAACACTGAAGCTTTCTTT. The encoded protein is CASSYLSGVGNTEAFF.

Points on this clonotype: Mismatch with germline at one junction end may stem from a read error. The rearrangement joins TRBV10-3 to TRBJ2-1; D tentatively reads TRBD1 or TRBD2 (7 bases each). The CDR3 spans 14 residues. Germline V gene data show CDR1 as ENHRY and CDR2 as SYGVKD. CDR3 bases: TGTGCCCTTTCAGGGGGGGGCTCCTATAATGAGCAGTTCTTC. It specifies CALSGGGSYNEQFF.

This clonotype showed up many times. The V and J genes are TRBV29-1 and TRBJ2-1; D is perhaps TRBD1 or TRBD2 (5 bases each). Looked up from germline, CDR1 is SQVTM and CDR2 is ANQGSEA. The V and J ends lost 4 bases and 4 bases respectively, with 11 bases between them. CDR3 length equals 13 residues. The CDR3 coding sequence is TGCAGCGTTGGCCGGGACCAGTACAATGAGCAGTTCTTC. It yields the protein CSVGRDQYNEQFF.

The V gene is TRBV6-2 or TRBV6-3, the J gene TRBJ1-5, with D perhaps matching TRBD1 (6 bases). Germline V gene sequence: CDR1 MNHEY, CDR2 SVGEGT. V gave up 6 bases and J gave up 1 base, with 16 bases separating them. The CDR3 extends over 16 amino acids. DNA of the CDR3: TGTGCCAGCAGCATAACAGGGCTAGGAAGCAATCAGCCCCAGCATTTT. Protein: CASSITGLGSNQPQHF.

This clonotype was seen at least ten times. The chain uses TRBV21-1 and TRBJ2-3; the table's D call, TRBD1, has no DNA check behind it. TRBV21-1 is labeled a pseudogene. The CDR3 sequence is 14 residues long. In DNA, the CDR3 is TGTGCCAGCAACCCGGGACAGAACACAGATACGCAGTATTTT. It is translated as CASNPGQNTDTQYF.

This clonotype was observed many times. A much larger clonotype is one base distant, so this may be a read error. The chain joins TRBV7-9 to TRBJ2-7; 11 bases are a match to TRBD2. Looked up from germline, CDR1 is SEHNR and CDR2 is FQNEAQ (reference sequence). This CDR3 has 15 amino acids. With V trimmed by 3 bases and J by 7 bases, 8 bases remained unmatched. CDR3 sequence reads: CASSFPSGGYNEQYF. The CDR3 coding sequence is TGTGCCAGCAGCTTCCCTAGCGGGGGGTACAATGAGCAGTACTTC.

This clonotype was picked up many times. This may come from a read error, since a much larger clone is one base off. The V gene is TRBV5-6, the J gene TRBJ2-7; 8 bases align to TRBD1. Germline lookup yields CDR1 SGHDT and CDR2 YYEEEE. The CDR3 is 16 amino acids. Trimming removed 4 bases from V and 3 bases from J; junction bases left unmatched: 12. The CDR3 loop is CASSLLGTGTGYEQYF. CDR3 DNA: TGTGCCAGCAGCCTTTTGGGCACCGGGACAGGCTACGAGCAGTACTTC.

The CDR3 loop reads CASHYHPAGYNQPQHF. Written as DNA, the CDR3 is TGTGCCAGCCATTATCATCCCGCAGGTTATAATCAGCCCCAGCATTTT. The chain employs TRBV7-2 and TRBJ1-5; D uncertain. CDR1 and CDR2 from the germline V gene are SGHTA and FQGNSA. The CDR3 has 16 residues. V lost 8 bases to trimming and J lost 4 bases, with 21 bases between them.

CDR3 sequence: CSARVTGTYGYTF. The CDR3 coding sequence is TGCAGTGCTAGAGTTACAGGGACCTATGGCTACACCTTC. The V and J genes are TRBV20-1 and TRBJ1-2, with a tentative D call TRBD1 (6 bases). The V gene's germline CDR1 is DFQATT and CDR2 SNEGSKA (reference sequence). V gave up 1 base and J gave up 4 bases, with 10 bases separating them. The CDR3 contains 13 residues.

This clonotype was observed many times. This rearrangement joins TRBV7-2 to TRBJ2-5, with a weak D call TRBD2 (5 bases). CDR3 length equals 15 residues. Trimming stripped 3 bases from V and 4 bases from J, with 15 bases between. Germline assignment: CDR1 SGHTA and CDR2 FQGNSA. This CDR3 is CASSLRSGRSETQYF. The CDR3 coding sequence is TGTGCCAGCAGCTTGCGGAGCGGACGCTCAGAGACCCAGTACTTC. Combining the CDR3 with reference TRBV7-2 and TRBJ2-5 gives the whole variable domain GAGVSQSPSNKVTEKGKDVELRCDPISGHTALYWYRQSLGQGLEFLIYFQGNSAPDKSGLPSDRFSAERTGGSVSTLTIQRTQQEDSAVYLCASSLRSGRSETQYFGPGTRLLVL.

This clonotype was recorded at least ten times. For the CDR3, the DNA is TGTGCCACCAGTCCTACCATCGTACCCTACGAGCAGTACTTC. As protein: CATSPTIVPYEQYF. The chain has TRBV24-1 and TRBJ2-7; D unresolved. Trimming took 6 bases from V and 2 from J, leaving 13 bases between them. CDR3 size: 14 residues. CDR1 and CDR2 from the germline V gene are KGHDR and SFDVKD.

The table lists this clonotype with a few counts. The J gene is TRBJ2-7, the V gene TRBV18; D is ambiguous. The closer fit of TRBJ2-5 to the DNA end suggests the J call may be wrong. The germline CDR1 and CDR2 sequences are KGHSH and LQKENI. The CDR3 has 13 amino acids. The CDR3 sequence: CASSRERSETQYF. Written as DNA, the CDR3 is TGTGCCAGCTCACGAGAACGGTCGGAGACCCAGTACTTC.

This clonotype was seen a single time. This rearrangement joins TRBV18 to TRBJ2-5, with D possibly being TRBD1 or TRBD2 (5 bases each). The J call may be incorrect, as the DNA end agrees better with TRBJ2-4. There are 15 residues in the CDR3. Looked up from germline, CDR1 is KGHSH and CDR2 is LQKENI. The DNA for the CDR3 is TGTGCCAGCTCACTAAAGGGGAGAAAAAAAAACATTCAGTACTTC. Translated, it gives CASSLKGRKKNIQYF.

To note about this clonotype: One base away lies a much larger clone, so this may be a sequencing read error. This sequence joins TRBV25-1 and TRBJ2-3; D might be TRBD2 (5 bases). The CDR3 is 13 residues long. CDR1 and CDR2 (germline): MGHDK, SYGVNS. The CDR3 region is CTSISGNTDTQYF. CDR3 in DNA: TGTACCAGCATTTCGGGAAACACAGATACGCAGTATTTT.

The chain recombines TRBV5-1 with TRBJ1-3, with a tentative D call TRBD1 (5 bases). Between the trimmed V and J ends, which lost 4 bases and 0 bases, there was a span of 8 bases. The germline V gene has CDR1 SGHRS and CDR2 YFSETQ. CDR3 length: 14 residues. CDR3 in amino acids: CASSMDNSGNTIYF. CDR3 DNA: TGCGCCAGCAGCATGGACAACTCTGGAAACACCATATATTTT.

In this sample, this clonotype turned up many times. V usage is TRBV7-2 and J usage is TRBJ2-3, with 7 bases aligning to TRBD1. The V gene's germline CDR1 is SGHTA and CDR2 FQGNSA. Trimming removed 8 bases from V and 4 bases from J; junction bases left unmatched: 9. The CDR3 spans 14 residues. For the CDR3, the DNA is TGTGCCAGCCTCAGGACAGGCCGGGCAGATACGCAGTATTTT. Protein product: CASLRTGRADTQYF.